The text below deals with one T cell receptor beta chain. These data originate in a study of CD8 T cells in Susac syndrome. V lost 4 bases, J lost 3 bases, and 5 bases stayed unmatched. From germline, CDR1 is ENHRY and CDR2 SYGVKD. The CDR3 is 15 amino acids. Reverse transcription of roughly 0.5 to 1 ug RNA was performed with random hexamers. TCRdb ran MiXCR on the immunoSEQ multiplex PCR reads and lists one entry per CDR3 protein. The sample carries over 150,000 distinct CDR3 sequences, 90% to 95% recorded once. This receptor was identified in a human donor with Susac syndrome. This chain connects TRBV10-3 to TRBJ2-3; the match to TRBD1 covers 9 bases. Sequencing was carried out using CD4+ T cells from PBMCs. CDR3 in DNA: TGTGCCATCAGTGTAACAGGGGGCGCGACAGATACGCAGTATTTT. As protein: CAISVTGGATDTQYF.